This entry is about one T cell receptor (beta chain). Its antigen has not been determined. No qualities accompany the bases; no much larger clone lies one base away. Without any cell sorting, total RNA and DNA were co-extracted from about 20-30 mg of bulk tissue using the AllPrep DNA/RNA mini kit. Between November 2015 and March 2016, a few patients in China with histopathologically diagnosed primary liver carcinoma had surgical resection. Chronic HBV infection was present in the patients, and the patients were treatment-naive at sampling. Five spatially separated regions were sampled per tumor: superior, inferior, left-lateral and right-lateral poles, plus the tumor centre. According to histology, viable tumor cells made up more than 85% of every tumor sample. Each fresh piece of tumor and adjacent tissue was cut in two, with one half stored in RNAlater at -80 degrees C and the other half sent for histology.

The data are from a study of tumor-infiltrating lymphocytes in primary liver carcinoma (dated 2017 in TCRdb). Regarding the research as a whole: The five patients, three men and two women aged 30 to 69 years, had hepatocellular carcinoma (four) or combined HCC and intrahepatic cholangiocarcinoma (one). TCRbeta repertoire sequencing, expression microarrays and whole-exome sequencing were combined in the study across five regions of each liver tumor, with adjacent normal tissue and blood also included. The 20 to 30 tumor region samples were profiled with Agilent mRNA microarrays so that TCRbeta repertoire diversity could be related to the local molecular phenotype. Roughly 3.65 to 7.13 million productive TCRbeta reads were obtained per sample, and no significant difference in read depth was found between tissue types. Reproducibility between technical replicate repertoires was high, with correlation coefficients above 0.95 and mean shared-clone rates approximately 0.88. TCRbeta repertoire sequencing covered 35 or so specimens from 5 patients: 25 or so tumor regions, 5 adjacent noncancerous liver tissues and 5 peripheral blood samples. The five patients had tumors of stage T1-T3 N0M0, with maximum diameters ranging from roughly 4.2 to 10 cm.

Using a constant-region primer and ProtoScript II reverse transcriptase, TCRbeta-specific cDNA was reverse-transcribed from 500 to 650 ng total RNA. Three nested multiplex PCR rounds, following a slightly modified ARM-PCR procedure, were used to build the TCRbeta libraries. Multiplex TRBV1-TRBV30 forward primers and a Cbeta reverse primer were used in the first two PCR rounds, each of which was run for approximately 9 cycles. A final 25-cycle PCR with Deep VentR polymerase added sample barcodes and Illumina adapters. Before sequencing, amplicons between 200 and 500 bp were purified from gel using a QIAquick gel extraction kit. An Illumina HiSeq 2500 was used to sequence the TCRbeta amplicons with 250-bp paired-end reads. In the authors' own workflow: To recover full CDR3 sequences, reads were quality-trimmed using Trimmomatic v0.33 and paired reads were then merged using FLASH v1.2.11. MiGEC v1.2.1b assigned V, D and J germline segments to the rearranged TCRbeta sequences. Clonotype statistics, along with Shannon-Wiener diversity indices, were calculated using VDJtools v1.0.0. To cut down on sampling bias, every analysis after diversity analysis relied on just the 250 most abundant clonotypes from each sample. TCRdb passed the public sequencing reads through fastp at Q25 and MiXCR, retaining productive beta sequences. Each entry is one CDR3 protein sequence, shown with its most common DNA and genes. Clone size and V and J calls follow TCRdb, not the original study. The table for this sample lists tens of thousands of distinct CDR3 sequences; 72% of them were counted only once. The top ten clones comprise 15% to 20% of the sample.

Here V drops 9 bases and J drops 10 bases, and the junction holds 14 bases not matched to any gene. The CDR3 measures 15 amino acids from cysteine to phenylalanine. The sequence is cut down to CDR3 DNA, 45 bases in frame from base 1. CDR1 and CDR2 were assigned from the germline V gene as SGHVS and FQNEAQ. The full study reports these points: Just about 7.5-25% of top clones turned up in all five regions of a tumor, which suggests spatial heterogeneity among tumor-infiltrating T cells. Only a few patients were included in the study, and the authors note that the findings should be validated in a larger study. Only the TCR beta chain was sequenced, so true repertoire diversity is likely underestimated because unpaired alpha chains were not captured. A significantly larger repertoire fraction was made up by the top 250 clones in tumors than in blood (p = 0.039). Repertoire overlap was found to be higher between tumor regions (mean about 36%) than between tumor-adjacent (roughly 17%) or tumor-blood (around 15%) pairs, consistent with antigen-driven expansion. Since the samples were bulk and unsorted, there was no way to compare CD4+ and CD8+ T cell repertoires.

The sequence derives from a man aged 40-55 years with primary liver carcinoma and hepatitis B virus infection. Specimen: liver tumor tissue from sampling region 1. Sample cell subset or site, as interpreted from the label and publication: tumor region T1, superior pole. Rearrangement joined TRBV7-8 to TRBJ2-1, and 11 bases in between align with TRBD2. At the DNA level, the sequence is TGTGCCAGAAGCAAAGAACTAGCGGGAGCGGGGGAGCAGTTCTTC. Its protein is CARSKELAGAGEQFF.